This T cell receptor (beta chain) was captured by sequencing in a study of cytomegalovirus exposure and HLA in healthy donors. Study-wide context: When fewer than 500 donors were genotyped, around 77% of them were found to fall in the Caucasian-associated ancestry cluster. General study points: A later analysis showed that HLA-associated TCR beta chains had undergone more clonal expansion than equally common others. Most subjects had HLA-A and HLA-B alleles reportedly predicted accurately by TCR beta sequences. In an earlier analysis, in fewer than 700 donors, most V segments appeared productive either ~90% or ~30% of the time.

Primers included in the PCR were 60 Vbeta and 13 Jbeta primers. Produced via immunoSEQ multiplex PCR; TCRdb's table is partial and in-frame only. The sample comprises 150,000 or so clones, 65% to 80% of which are singletons, and roughly 4% rests with the top ten. Germline V gene sequence: CDR1 SGHRS, CDR2 YFSETQ. This CDR3 region has 17 residues. J lost 1 base, V lost 3 bases, and 5 bases had no gene match. In regard to this clone: Antigen specificity is unknown.

The material sequenced was PBMCs. The chain has TRBV5-1 and TRBJ2-6, with TRBD1 matching over 9 bases. This receptor was identified in a woman aged 40 to 50 in good health and CMV-seronegative. The chain's CDR3 is CASSSQGAPSGANVLTF. CDR3 DNA: TGCGCCAGCAGCTCACAGGGGGCTCCTTCTGGGGCCAACGTCCTGACTTTC. The full variable domain, completed using reference TRBV5-1 and TRBJ2-6, is KAGVTQTPRYLIKTRGQQVTLSCSPISGHRSVSWYQQTPGQGLQFLFEYFSETQRNKGNFPGRFSGRQFSNSRSEMNVSTLELGDSALYLCASSSQGAPSGANVLTFGAGSRLTVL.